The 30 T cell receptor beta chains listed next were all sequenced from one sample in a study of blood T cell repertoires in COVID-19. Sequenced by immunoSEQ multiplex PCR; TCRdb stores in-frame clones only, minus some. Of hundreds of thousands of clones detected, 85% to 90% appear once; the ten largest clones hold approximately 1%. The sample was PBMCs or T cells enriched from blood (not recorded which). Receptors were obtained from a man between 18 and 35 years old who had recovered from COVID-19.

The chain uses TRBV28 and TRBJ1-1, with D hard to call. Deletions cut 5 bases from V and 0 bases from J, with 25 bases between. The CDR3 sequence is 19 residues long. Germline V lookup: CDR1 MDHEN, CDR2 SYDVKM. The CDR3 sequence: CASSPYPMKHNPMNTEAFF. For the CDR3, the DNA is TGTGCCAGCAGTCCTTACCCCATGAAACATAATCCGATGAACACTGAAGCTTTCTTT. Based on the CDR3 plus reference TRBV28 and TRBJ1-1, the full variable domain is DVKVTQSSRYLVKRTGEKVFLECVQDMDHENMFWYRQDPGLGLRLIYFSYDVKMKEKGDIPEGYSVSREKKERFSLILESASTNQTSMYLCASSPYPMKHNPMNTEAFFGQGTRLTVV.

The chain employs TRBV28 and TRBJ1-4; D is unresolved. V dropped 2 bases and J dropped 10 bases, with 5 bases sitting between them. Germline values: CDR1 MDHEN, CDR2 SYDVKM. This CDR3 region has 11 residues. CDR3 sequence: CASSLNGKLFF. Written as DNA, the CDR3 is TGTGCCAGCAGTTTAAACGGAAAACTGTTTTTT. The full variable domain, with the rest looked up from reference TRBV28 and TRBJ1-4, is DVKVTQSSRYLVKRTGEKVFLECVQDMDHENMFWYRQDPGLGLRLIYFSYDVKMKEKGDIPEGYSVSREKKERFSLILESASTNQTSMYLCASSLNGKLFFGSGTQLSVL.

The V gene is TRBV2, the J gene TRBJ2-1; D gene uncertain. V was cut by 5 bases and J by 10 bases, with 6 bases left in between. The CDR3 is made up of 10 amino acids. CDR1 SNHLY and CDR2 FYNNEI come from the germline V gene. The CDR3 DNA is TGTGCCAGCAGTTCCGGGGAGCAGTTCTTC. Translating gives CASSSGEQFF.

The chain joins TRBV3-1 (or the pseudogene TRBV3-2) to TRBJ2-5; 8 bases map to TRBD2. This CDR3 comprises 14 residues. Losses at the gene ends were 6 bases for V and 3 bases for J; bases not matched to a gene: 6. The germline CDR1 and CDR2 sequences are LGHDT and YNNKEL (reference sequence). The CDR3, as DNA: TGTGCCAGCAGTCGCCTCGGGGGGGAAGAGACCCAGTACTTC. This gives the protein CASSRLGGEETQYF.

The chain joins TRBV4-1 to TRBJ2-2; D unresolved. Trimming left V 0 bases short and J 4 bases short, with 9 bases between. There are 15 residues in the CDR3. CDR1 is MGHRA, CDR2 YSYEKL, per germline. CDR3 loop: CASSQERTVTGELFF. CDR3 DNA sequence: TGCGCCAGCAGCCAAGAACGAACAGTCACCGGGGAGCTGTTTTTT.

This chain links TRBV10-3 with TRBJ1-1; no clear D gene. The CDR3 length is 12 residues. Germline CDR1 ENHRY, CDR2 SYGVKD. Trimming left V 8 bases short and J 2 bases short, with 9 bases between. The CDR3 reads CAISTINTEAFF. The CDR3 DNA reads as TGTGCCATCTCGACAATCAACACTGAAGCTTTCTTT.

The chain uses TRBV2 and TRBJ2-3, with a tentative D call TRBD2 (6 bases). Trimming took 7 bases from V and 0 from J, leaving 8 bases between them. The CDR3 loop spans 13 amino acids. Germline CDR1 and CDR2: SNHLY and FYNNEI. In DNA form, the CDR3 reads TGTGCCAGCATGGGGGGTAGCACAGATACGCAGTATTTT. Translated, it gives CASMGGSTDTQYF. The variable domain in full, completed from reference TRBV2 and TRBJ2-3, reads EPEVTQTPSHQVTQMGQEVILRCVPISNHLYFYWYRQILGQKVEFLVSFYNNEISEKSEIFDDQFSVERPDGSNFTLKIRSTKLEDSAMYFCASMGGSTDTQYFGPGTRLTVL.

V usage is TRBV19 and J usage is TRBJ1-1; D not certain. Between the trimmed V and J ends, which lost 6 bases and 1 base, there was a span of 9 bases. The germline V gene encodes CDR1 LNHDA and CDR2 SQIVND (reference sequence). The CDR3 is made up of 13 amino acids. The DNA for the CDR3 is TGTGCCAGTAGCCCCCGGGGGAACACTGAAGCTTTCTTT. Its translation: CASSPRGNTEAFF.

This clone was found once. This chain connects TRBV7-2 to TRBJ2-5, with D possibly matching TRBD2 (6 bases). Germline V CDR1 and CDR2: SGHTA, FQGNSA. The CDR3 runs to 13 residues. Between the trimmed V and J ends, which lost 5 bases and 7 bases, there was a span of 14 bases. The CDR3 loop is CASSPNVGRTQYF. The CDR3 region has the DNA TGTGCCAGCAGCCCAAATGTCGGGAGGACCCAGTACTTC.

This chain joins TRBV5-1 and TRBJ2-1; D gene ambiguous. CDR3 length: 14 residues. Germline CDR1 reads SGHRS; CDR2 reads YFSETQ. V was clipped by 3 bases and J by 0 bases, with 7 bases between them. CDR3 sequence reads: CASSSLSSYNEQFF. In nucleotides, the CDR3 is TGCGCCAGCAGCTCACTTAGCTCCTACAATGAGCAGTTCTTC.

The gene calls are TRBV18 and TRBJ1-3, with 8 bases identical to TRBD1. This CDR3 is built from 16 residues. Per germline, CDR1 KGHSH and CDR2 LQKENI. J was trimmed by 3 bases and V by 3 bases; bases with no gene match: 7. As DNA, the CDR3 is TGTGCCAGCTCACCCGCCAGGGGGCGAGGTGGAAACACCATATATTTT. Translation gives CASSPARGRGGNTIYF.

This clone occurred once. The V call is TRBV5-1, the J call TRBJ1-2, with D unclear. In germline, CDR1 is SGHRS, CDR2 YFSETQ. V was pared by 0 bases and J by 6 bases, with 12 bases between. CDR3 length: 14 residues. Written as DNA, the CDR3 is TGCGCCAGCAGCTTGGGTGGCCGCGGGGATGGCTACACCTTC. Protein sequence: CASSLGGRGDGYTF.

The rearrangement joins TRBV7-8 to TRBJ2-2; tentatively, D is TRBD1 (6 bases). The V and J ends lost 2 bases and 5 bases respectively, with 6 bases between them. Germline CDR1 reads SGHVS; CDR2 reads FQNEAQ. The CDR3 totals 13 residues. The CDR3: CASSLTGTGELFF. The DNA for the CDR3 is TGTGCCAGCAGCTTAACAGGGACCGGGGAGCTGTTTTTT.

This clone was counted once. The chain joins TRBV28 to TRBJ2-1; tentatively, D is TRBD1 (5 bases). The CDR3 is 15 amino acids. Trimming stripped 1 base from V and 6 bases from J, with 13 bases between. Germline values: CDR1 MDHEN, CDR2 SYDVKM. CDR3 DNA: TGTGCCAGCAGTTTATCAGGGTTATCTCGCAATGAGCAGTTCTTC. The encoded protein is CASSLSGLSRNEQFF. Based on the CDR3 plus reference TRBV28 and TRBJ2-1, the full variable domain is DVKVTQSSRYLVKRTGEKVFLECVQDMDHENMFWYRQDPGLGLRLIYFSYDVKMKEKGDIPEGYSVSREKKERFSLILESASTNQTSMYLCASSLSGLSRNEQFFGPGTRLTVL.

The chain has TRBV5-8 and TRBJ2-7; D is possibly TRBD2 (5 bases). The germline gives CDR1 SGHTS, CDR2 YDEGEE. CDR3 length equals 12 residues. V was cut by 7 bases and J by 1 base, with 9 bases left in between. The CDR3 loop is CASEGNSYEQYF. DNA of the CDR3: TGTGCCAGCGAGGGAAATTCCTACGAGCAGTACTTC.

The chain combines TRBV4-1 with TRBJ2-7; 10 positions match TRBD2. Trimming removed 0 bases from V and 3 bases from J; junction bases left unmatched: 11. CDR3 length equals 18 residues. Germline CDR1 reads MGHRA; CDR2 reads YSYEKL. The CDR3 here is CASSQDPSSSGRGYEQYF. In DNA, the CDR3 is TGCGCCAGCAGCCAAGACCCCTCTTCTAGCGGGAGAGGCTACGAGCAGTACTTC.

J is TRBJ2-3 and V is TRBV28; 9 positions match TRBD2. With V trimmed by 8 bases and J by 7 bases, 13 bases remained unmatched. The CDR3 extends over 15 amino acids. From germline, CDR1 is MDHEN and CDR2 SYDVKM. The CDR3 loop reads CASGERSGSPYTQYF. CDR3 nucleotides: TGTGCCAGCGGGGAGCGTAGCGGGAGCCCATATACGCAGTATTTT.

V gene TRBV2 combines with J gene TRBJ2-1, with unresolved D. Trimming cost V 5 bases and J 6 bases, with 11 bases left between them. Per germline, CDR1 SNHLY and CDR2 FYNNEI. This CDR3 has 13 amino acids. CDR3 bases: TGTGCCAGCAGTTCGAGTCTCCTCAATGAGCAGTTCTTC. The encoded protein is CASSSSLLNEQFF.

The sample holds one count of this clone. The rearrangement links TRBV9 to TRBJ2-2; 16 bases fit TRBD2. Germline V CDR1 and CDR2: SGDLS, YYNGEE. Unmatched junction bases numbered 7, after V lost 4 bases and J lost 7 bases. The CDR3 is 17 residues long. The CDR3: CASSKGLAGGPSGELFF. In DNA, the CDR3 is TGTGCCAGCAGCAAGGGACTAGCGGGGGGGCCGAGCGGGGAGCTGTTTTTT.

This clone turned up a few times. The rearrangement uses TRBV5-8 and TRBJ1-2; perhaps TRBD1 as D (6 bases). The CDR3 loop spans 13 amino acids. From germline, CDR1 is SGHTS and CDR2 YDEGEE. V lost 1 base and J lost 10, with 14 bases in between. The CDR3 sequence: CASSLIWGQDYTF. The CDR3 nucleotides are TGTGCCAGCAGCTTGATCTGGGGGCAGGACTACACCTTC.

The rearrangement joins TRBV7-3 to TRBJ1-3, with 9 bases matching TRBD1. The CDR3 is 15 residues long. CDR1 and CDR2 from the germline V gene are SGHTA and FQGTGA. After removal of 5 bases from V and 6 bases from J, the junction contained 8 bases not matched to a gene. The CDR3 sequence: CASSQGTGNANTIYF. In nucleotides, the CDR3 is TGTGCCAGCAGCCAAGGGACAGGGAATGCAAACACCATATATTTT.

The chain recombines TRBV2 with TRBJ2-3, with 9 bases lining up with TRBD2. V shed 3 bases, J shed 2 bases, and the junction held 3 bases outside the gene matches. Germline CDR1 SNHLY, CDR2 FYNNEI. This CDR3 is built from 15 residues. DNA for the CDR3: TGTGCCAGCAGTGAGGCGGGGGGGGACACAGATACGCAGTATTTT. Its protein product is CASSEAGGDTDTQYF.

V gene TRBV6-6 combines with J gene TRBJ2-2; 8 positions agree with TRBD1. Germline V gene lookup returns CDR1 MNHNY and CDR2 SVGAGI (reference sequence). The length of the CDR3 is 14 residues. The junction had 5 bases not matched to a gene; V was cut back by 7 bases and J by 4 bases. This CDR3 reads CASIRTGFTGELFF. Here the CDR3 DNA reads TGTGCCAGCATTAGGACAGGGTTCACCGGGGAGCTGTTTTTT.

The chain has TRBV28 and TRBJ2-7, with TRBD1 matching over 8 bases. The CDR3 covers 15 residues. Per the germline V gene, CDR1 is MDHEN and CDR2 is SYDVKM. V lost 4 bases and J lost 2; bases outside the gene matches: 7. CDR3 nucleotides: TGTGCCAGCAGTTCCCGGACAGGGATAACCTACGAGCAGTACTTC. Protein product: CASSSRTGITYEQYF. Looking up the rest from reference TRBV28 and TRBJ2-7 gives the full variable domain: DVKVTQSSRYLVKRTGEKVFLECVQDMDHENMFWYRQDPGLGLRLIYFSYDVKMKEKGDIPEGYSVSREKKERFSLILESASTNQTSMYLCASSSRTGITYEQYFGPGTRLTVT.

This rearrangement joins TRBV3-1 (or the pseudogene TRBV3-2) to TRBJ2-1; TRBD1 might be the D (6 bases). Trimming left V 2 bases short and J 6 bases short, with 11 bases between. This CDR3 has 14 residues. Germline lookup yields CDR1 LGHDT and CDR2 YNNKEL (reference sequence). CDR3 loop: CASSQNTGSNEQFF. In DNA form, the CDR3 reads TGTGCCAGCAGCCAAAATACAGGGTCCAATGAGCAGTTCTTC.

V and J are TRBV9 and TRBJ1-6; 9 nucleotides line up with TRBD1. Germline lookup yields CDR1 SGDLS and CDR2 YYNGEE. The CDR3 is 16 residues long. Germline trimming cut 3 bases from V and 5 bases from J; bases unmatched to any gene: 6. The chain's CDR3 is CASSASGTGNNSPLHF. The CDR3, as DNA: TGTGCCAGCAGCGCCTCCGGGACAGGGAATAATTCACCCCTCCACTTT. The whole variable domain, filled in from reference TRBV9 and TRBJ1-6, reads DSGVTQTPKHLITATGQRVTLRCSPRSGDLSVYWYQQSLDQGLQFLIQYYNGEERAKGNILERFSAQQFPDLHSELNLSSLELGDSALYFCASSASGTGNNSPLHFGNGTRLTVT.

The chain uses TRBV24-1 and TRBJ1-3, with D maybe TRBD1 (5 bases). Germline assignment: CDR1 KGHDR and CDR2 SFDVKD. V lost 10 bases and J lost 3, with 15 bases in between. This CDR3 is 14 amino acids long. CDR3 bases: TGTGCCACTGGGGACGGGGAGGGTGGAAACACCATATATTTT. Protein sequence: CATGDGEGGNTIYF.

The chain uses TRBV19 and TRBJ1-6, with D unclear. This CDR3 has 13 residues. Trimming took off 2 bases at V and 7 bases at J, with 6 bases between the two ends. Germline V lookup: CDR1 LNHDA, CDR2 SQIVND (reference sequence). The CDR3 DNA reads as TGTGCCAGTAGTATAATTCCGAATTCACCCCTCCACTTT. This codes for CASSIIPNSPLHF.

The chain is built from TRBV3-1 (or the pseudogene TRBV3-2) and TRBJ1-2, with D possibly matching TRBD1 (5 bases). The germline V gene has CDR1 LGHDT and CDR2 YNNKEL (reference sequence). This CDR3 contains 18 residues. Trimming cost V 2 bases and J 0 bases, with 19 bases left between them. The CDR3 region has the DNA TGTGCCAGCAGCCAACCCGACCAATCGGACACACCTAACTATGGCTACACCTTC. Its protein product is CASSQPDQSDTPNYGYTF.

The CDR3 region is CASSPNADRMVYEQYF. The CDR3 bases are TGCGCCAGCAGCCCGAACGCCGACAGGATGGTCTACGAGCAGTACTTC. The chain couples TRBV5-1 to TRBJ2-7; a possible D gene is TRBD1 (6 bases). Germline lookup yields CDR1 SGHRS and CDR2 YFSETQ. Between the trimmed V and J ends, which lost 4 bases and 3 bases, there was a span of 20 bases. This CDR3 region has 16 residues.